These T cell receptor beta chains were read from a single sample in a study of post-analysis software for immune sequencing data. TCRdb re-analysed the PCR reads in MiXCR, keeping a single row per CDR3 protein. The sample holds 350,000 to 450,000 distinct CDR3 sequences, approximately 38% seen once. The material sequenced was blood. The receptors originated from a girl aged 5-17 years with multiple sclerosis. CDR3s include the opening cysteine and the closing phenylalanine or tryptophan. The D gene is left open where the match is weak.

d_call: TRBD1
cdr3_length: 17
v_call: TRBV27
j_call: TRBJ2-6
cdr3_aa: CASSFWSGGGGANVLTF

d_call: TRBD2
cdr3_length: 12
v_call: TRBV20-1
j_call: TRBJ2-5
cdr3_aa: CSAHSSGETQYF

d_call: TRBD2
cdr3_length: 19
v_call: TRBV9
j_call: TRBJ2-1
cdr3_aa: CASSPRGTSGGSSYNEQFF

d_call: .
cdr3_length: 14
v_call: TRBV2
j_call: TRBJ2-1
cdr3_aa: CAGSEFRGYNEQFF

d_call: .
cdr3_length: 13
v_call: TRBV12-3/TRBV12-4
j_call: TRBJ2-5
cdr3_aa: CASSQTGPETQYF

d_call: .
cdr3_length: 11
v_call: TRBV2
j_call: TRBJ2-7
cdr3_aa: CASRDSAEQYF

d_call: .
cdr3_length: 16
v_call: TRBV18
j_call: TRBJ2-4
cdr3_aa: CASSPQQGWAKNIQYF

d_call: TRBD1
cdr3_length: 18
v_call: TRBV6-5
j_call: TRBJ2-6
cdr3_aa: CASSYGAGGSAGANVLTF

d_call: TRBD2
cdr3_length: 17
v_call: TRBV4-1
j_call: TRBJ2-5
cdr3_aa: CASSQRAAGDKGETQYF

d_call: TRBD1
cdr3_length: 14
v_call: TRBV5-1
j_call: TRBJ2-1
cdr3_aa: CASSLGQGASEQFF

d_call: .
cdr3_length: 13
v_call: TRBV6-5
j_call: TRBJ2-1
cdr3_aa: CASSYSDSLEQFF

d_call: .
cdr3_length: 12
v_call: TRBV12-3/TRBV12-4
j_call: TRBJ2-1
cdr3_aa: CASSVWRDEQFF

d_call: TRBD2
cdr3_length: 15
v_call: TRBV6-2/TRBV6-3
j_call: TRBJ2-7
cdr3_aa: CASSFPYSGVREQYF

d_call: .
cdr3_length: 17
v_call: TRBV28
j_call: TRBJ2-7
cdr3_aa: CASSLDTRTWRHDEQYF

d_call: .
cdr3_length: 16
v_call: TRBV6-1
j_call: TRBJ1-2
cdr3_aa: CASSHRAGNGNYGYTF

d_call: .
cdr3_length: 12
v_call: TRBV20-1
j_call: TRBJ2-1
cdr3_aa: CSARTVYNEQFF

d_call: TRBD1
cdr3_length: 14
v_call: TRBV27
j_call: TRBJ2-7
cdr3_aa: CASSYGQGSIEQYF

d_call: .
cdr3_length: 12
v_call: TRBV29-1
j_call: .
cdr3_aa: CSVEEGWREQYF

d_call: .
cdr3_length: 15
v_call: TRBV5-1
j_call: TRBJ2-6
cdr3_aa: CASSLADSGASVLTF

d_call: .
cdr3_length: 12
v_call: TRBV12-3/TRBV12-4
j_call: .
cdr3_aa: CASSIYRNEQYF

d_call: .
cdr3_length: 17
v_call: TRBV7-2
j_call: TRBJ1-5
cdr3_aa: CASSLAETDYSNQPQHF

d_call: TRBD1
cdr3_length: 20
v_call: TRBV7-4
j_call: TRBJ2-7
cdr3_aa: CASSLVREGQGWSRTYEQYF

d_call: .
cdr3_length: 15
v_call: TRBV4-2
j_call: TRBJ2-7
cdr3_aa: CASSQDWLGGDEQYF

d_call: .
cdr3_length: 13
v_call: TRBV20-1
j_call: TRBJ2-5
cdr3_aa: CSASSGSRETQYF

d_call: TRBD2
cdr3_length: 13
v_call: TRBV7-2
j_call: TRBJ2-3
cdr3_aa: CAAGRGRADTQYF

d_call: .
cdr3_length: 16
v_call: TRBV4-1
j_call: TRBJ1-5
cdr3_aa: CASSQPGRKGNQPQHF

d_call: TRBD2
cdr3_length: 16
v_call: TRBV3-1
j_call: TRBJ2-3
cdr3_aa: CASSRSGRGGTDTQYF

d_call: .
cdr3_length: 14
v_call: TRBV7-6
j_call: TRBJ2-1
cdr3_aa: CASSLNPGLNEQFF

d_call: .
cdr3_length: 18
v_call: TRBV7-9
j_call: TRBJ2-1
cdr3_aa: CASSLVSLRLARFNEQFF

d_call: .
cdr3_length: 15
v_call: TRBV7-2
j_call: TRBJ1-5
cdr3_aa: CASRATAYSNQPQHF

d_call: .
cdr3_length: 13
v_call: TRBV20-1
j_call: TRBJ2-4
cdr3_aa: CSFSDQAKNIQYF

d_call: TRBD2
cdr3_length: 17
v_call: TRBV12-3/TRBV12-4
j_call: TRBJ2-5
cdr3_aa: CASSPRVSGGNQGTQYF

d_call: TRBD2
cdr3_length: 14
v_call: TRBV20-1
j_call: TRBJ2-3
cdr3_aa: CSARRGASTDTQYF

d_call: .
cdr3_length: 15
v_call: TRBV5-1
j_call: TRBJ1-5
cdr3_aa: CASSPGQFSNQPQHF

d_call: TRBD1
cdr3_length: 15
v_call: TRBV6-6
j_call: TRBJ2-1
cdr3_aa: CASRAQGAGYNEQFF

d_call: .
cdr3_length: 15
v_call: TRBV6-2/TRBV6-3
j_call: TRBJ1-2
cdr3_aa: CASSYRSSLDYGYTF

d_call: .
cdr3_length: 16
v_call: TRBV6-4
j_call: TRBJ2-3
cdr3_aa: CASSIKAGVRTDTQYF

d_call: .
cdr3_length: 16
v_call: TRBV6-5
j_call: TRBJ2-1
cdr3_aa: CASRRSSTPLDNEQFF

d_call: .
cdr3_length: 12
v_call: TRBV12-3/TRBV12-4
j_call: TRBJ1-2
cdr3_aa: CASKEGSYDYTF

d_call: .
cdr3_length: 16
v_call: TRBV21-1
j_call: .
cdr3_aa: CASSKGLWGRTYEQYF

d_call: .
cdr3_length: 14
v_call: TRBV7-9
j_call: TRBJ2-5
cdr3_aa: CASSPGGIQETQYF

d_call: .
cdr3_length: 13
v_call: TRBV28
j_call: TRBJ1-1
cdr3_aa: CASSLRFGAEAFF

d_call: .
cdr3_length: 15
v_call: TRBV5-6
j_call: TRBJ1-2
cdr3_aa: CASSLAGEQYYGYTF

d_call: .
cdr3_length: 15
v_call: TRBV6-5
j_call: TRBJ2-3
cdr3_aa: CASSYSGGPGNTQYF

d_call: TRBD2
cdr3_length: 10
v_call: TRBV20-1
j_call: TRBJ2-1
cdr3_aa: CSGLADEQFF

d_call: .
cdr3_length: 16
v_call: TRBV6-5
j_call: TRBJ2-3
cdr3_aa: CASSYSTQGGTDTQYF

d_call: .
cdr3_length: 15
v_call: TRBV20-1
j_call: TRBJ2-5
cdr3_aa: CSARASRRGVETQYF